This T cell receptor beta chain was obtained from a study of shared clonotypes between healthy human individuals. Assay used: immunoSEQ multiplex PCR; TCRdb lists only in-frame clones, some missing. The sample holds 400,000 or so clones, about 96% seen once. The V gene lost 4 bases and the J gene lost 0 bases, with 13 bases spanning the gap. Looked up from germline, CDR1 is SGHNT and CDR2 is YYREEE (reference sequence). CDR3 length equals 15 residues. This chain uses TRBV5-4 with TRBJ1-2; unclear D gene. This clonotype originated in a man in his thirties or forties in good health. The specimen was memory CD8+ T cells sorted from blood. The sample's subset: CD45RO+ cells pooled with CCR7-negative TemRA cells. CDR3 nucleotides: TGTGCCAGCAGCCCGGTCCCGGGAGCTAACTATGGCTACACCTTC. It is translated as CASSPVPGANYGYTF. The full variable domain, with the rest looked up from reference TRBV5-4 and TRBJ1-2, is ETGVTQSPTHLIKTRGQQVTLRCSSQSGHNTVSWYQQALGQGPQFIFQYYREEENGRGNFPPRFSGLQFPNYSSELNVNALELDDSALYLCASSPVPGANYGYTFGSGTRLTVV.